This T cell receptor (beta chain) was captured by sequencing in a study of regulatory T cells in long-lasting Graves disease. Findings and limits, study-wide: The study found lower TCR diversity in persistent Graves' patients than in newly diagnosed ones.

Time point given: persistent/refractory GD, antithyroid drugs over 5 years with positive TRAb. PBMC-extracted RNA yielded the TCR library. An endocrinology unit in Xi'an, China, supplied the patients. With respect to this clonotype: As yet, its antigen is unknown.

Construction of the TCR beta libraries employed iRepertoire HTBI primers in conjunction with Arm-PCR of CDR3 regions. MiXCR was run by TCRdb on the multiplex PCR reads, yielding one entry per CDR3 protein. The sample carries roughly 500,000 distinct CDR3 sequences, less than 25% recorded once. The CDR3 contains 14 residues. V dropped 4 bases and J dropped 3; count of bases not matched to a gene: 5. Per the germline V gene, CDR1 is LGHDT and CDR2 is YNNKEL (reference sequence). Sequencing used peripheral blood mononuclear cells (PBMCs), obtained when the disease was refractory, from a patient treated with antithyroid drugs. This clonotype originated in a female donor with Graves disease. This sequence joins TRBV3-1 and TRBJ2-7; 8 positions agree with TRBD1. The CDR3 protein is CASSRWDRSYEQYF. The CDR3 coding sequence is TGTGCCAGCAGCCGATGGGACAGGAGCTACGAGCAGTACTTC.